One T cell receptor (beta chain) is described in this entry. The entry originates in a study of beta chain features in type 1 diabetes. Expressed TCRB transcripts got sequenced, as all isolated RNA was reverse transcribed. An average roughly 3.6 million reads came from naive, central memory and regulatory T cell samples. TCRdb's copy holds only in-frame clones and misses some; the assay was immunoSEQ multiplex PCR. The sample records hundreds of thousands of clones, roughly 8% being singletons. The CDR3 is made up of 12 amino acids. Trimming removed 7 bases from V and 3 bases from J, with 12 bases in between. CDR1 is SQVTM, CDR2 ANQGSEA, per germline.

The clonotype comes from a woman between 18 and 30 years old in good health. Sequenced sample: central memory CD4+ T cells from blood. The chain carries TRBV29-1 and TRBJ1-1; the D is unclear. CDR3 sequence reads: CSAWDGDTEAFF. DNA of the CDR3: TGCAGCGCGTGGGATGGGGACACTGAAGCTTTCTTT.